These 20 T cell receptor beta chains originate from one sample sequenced in a study of blood T cell repertoires in COVID-19. The protocol was immunoSEQ multiplex PCR, while the TCRdb copy is restricted to in-frame clones and leaves out a portion. The sample holds 250,000 to 300,000 clones, roughly 80% seen once. Sequenced material: PBMCs or T cells enriched from blood (not recorded which). These TCRs come from a man between 40 and 49 years old who had been exposed to COVID-19.

The chain has TRBV2 and TRBJ1-2; D not certain. The V end lost 5 bases, the J end lost 4 bases, and 14 bases lay between the germline ends. The CDR3 is made up of 14 amino acids. The germline CDR1 and CDR2 sequences are SNHLY and FYNNEI. CDR3 in DNA: TGTGCCAGCAGTACTCGCGCAGGTAGCTATGGCTACACCTTC. It codes for CASSTRAGSYGYTF.

The gene calls are TRBV2 and TRBJ2-5; perhaps TRBD1 as D (5 bases). Germline values: CDR1 SNHLY, CDR2 FYNNEI. This CDR3 is 13 amino acids long. With 10 bases removed from V and 5 bases from J, the gap between germline ends came to 17 bases. The CDR3 coding sequence is TGTGCCACCCGATCCTCAGGGTGGGAGACCCAGTACTTC. This sequence encodes CATRSSGWETQYF.

This clone was observed a few times. The rearrangement joins TRBV7-9 to TRBJ1-4; D is possibly TRBD1 (5 bases). Germline CDR1 reads SEHNR; CDR2 reads FQNEAQ (reference sequence). Trimming shortened V by 3 bases and J by 3 bases, and 8 bases separated the two germline ends. The CDR3 spans 14 residues. CDR3 region: CASSFGGSNEKLFF. CDR3 in DNA: TGTGCCAGCAGCTTTGGGGGGTCTAATGAAAAACTGTTTTTT.

The chain recombines TRBV9 with TRBJ2-5, with a tentative D call TRBD2 (7 bases). Trimming cost V 3 bases and J 5 bases, with 11 bases left between them. This CDR3 contains 13 residues. Germline-derived CDR1 and CDR2 are SGDLS and YYNGEE. CDR3 sequence: CASSERGGETQYF. The CDR3 DNA reads as TGTGCCAGCAGCGAGAGGGGGGGCGAGACCCAGTACTTC.

This sequence joins TRBV7-9 and TRBJ2-3; a possible D gene is TRBD2 (5 bases). V lost 1 base, J lost 0 bases, and 11 bases lay in between. Germline values: CDR1 SEHNR, CDR2 FQNEAQ (reference sequence). The CDR3 totals 16 residues. Written as DNA, the CDR3 is TGTGCCAGCAGCTTAGAATTTGGCGGGAGCACAGATACGCAGTATTTT. Translated: CASSLEFGGSTDTQYF.

This chain connects TRBV30 to TRBJ2-3, with D perhaps TRBD2 (5 bases). From germline, CDR1 is GTSNPN and CDR2 SVGIG (reference sequence). The germline V and J ends were trimmed by 2 bases and 4 bases, with 13 bases remaining between them. The CDR3 has 14 amino acids. The CDR3 loop is CAWSLAIGADTQYF. The CDR3 nucleotides read TGTGCCTGGAGTTTAGCGATTGGAGCAGATACGCAGTATTTT.

The chain recombines TRBV4-1 with TRBJ1-1; TRBD1 agrees at 7 bases. This CDR3 comprises 13 residues. V shed 8 bases and J 5 bases; nucleotides not matched to a gene: 8. Germline V gene sequence: CDR1 MGHRA, CDR2 YSYEKL. The CDR3 nucleotides are TGCGCCAGCGCACGACAGGGCTTTACTGAAGCTTTCTTT. Its translation is CASARQGFTEAFF.

The CDR3 is CASSQDSGSYNEQFF. In DNA form, the CDR3 reads TGTGCCAGCAGCCAAGATTCGGGATCCTACAATGAGCAGTTCTTC. This sequence joins TRBV3-1 (or the pseudogene TRBV3-2) and TRBJ2-1; D is perhaps TRBD2 (5 bases). The V end was cut by 0 bases, the J end by 1 base, with 7 bases between. Germline lookup yields CDR1 LGHDT and CDR2 YNNKEL (reference sequence). The CDR3 sequence is 15 residues long.

The gene calls are TRBV2 and TRBJ2-1; possibly TRBD2 for D (6 bases). Germline V gene lookup returns CDR1 SNHLY and CDR2 FYNNEI. Trimming removed 8 bases from V and 5 bases from J, with 19 bases in between. This CDR3 is 15 amino acids long. The CDR3 sequence: CASWEGRELDNEQFF. CDR3 in DNA: TGTGCCAGCTGGGAAGGGCGGGAACTCGACAATGAGCAGTTCTTC. The full variable domain, in which reference TRBV2 and TRBJ2-1 provide the parts outside the CDR3, is EPEVTQTPSHQVTQMGQEVILRCVPISNHLYFYWYRQILGQKVEFLVSFYNNEISEKSEIFDDQFSVERPDGSNFTLKIRSTKLEDSAMYFCASWEGRELDNEQFFGPGTRLTVL.

This rearrangement joins TRBV10-3 to TRBJ2-1, with D possibly TRBD2 on 5 matching bases. The ends were cut back, 10 bases at V and 2 bases at J, with 15 bases in the middle. CDR1 and CDR2 (germline): ENHRY, SYGVKD. The CDR3 totals 14 residues. As DNA, the CDR3 is TGTGCCACCGAGCACAGCGGAACCTACAATGAGCAGTTCTTC. Protein: CATEHSGTYNEQFF.

V is TRBV3-1 (or the pseudogene TRBV3-2) and J is TRBJ1-1, with 7 bases that match TRBD1. J lost 7 bases, V lost 3 bases, and 8 bases had no gene match. From germline, CDR1 is LGHDT and CDR2 YNNKEL (reference sequence). The CDR3 is 14 amino acids. CDR3 protein: CASSHGQAVNEAFF. The DNA of the CDR3 is TGTGCCAGCAGCCACGGACAGGCGGTGAATGAAGCTTTCTTT.

The chain links TRBV7-2 to TRBJ2-7; 7 bases align to TRBD2. Germline V gives CDR1 SGHTA, CDR2 FQGNSA. V was pared by 1 base and J by 3 bases, with 9 bases of the junction left unmatched. This CDR3 comprises 16 residues. The CDR3 sequence is CASSLGGGGSVYEQYF. The DNA of the CDR3 is TGTGCCAGCAGCTTAGGGGGCGGCGGGAGCGTCTACGAGCAGTACTTC.

The genes are TRBV19 and TRBJ2-7, with D possibly TRBD2 on 6 matching bases. CDR3 length: 15 residues. Germline CDR1 and CDR2: LNHDA and SQIVND (reference sequence). Trimming left V 5 bases short and J 2 bases short, with 16 bases between. The DNA for the CDR3 is TGTGCCAGTAGTCAAAGCGCCGGGGGTACCTACGAGCAGTACTTC. It codes for CASSQSAGGTYEQYF.

The chain couples TRBV24-1 to TRBJ2-1, with D possibly TRBD2 on 6 matching bases. V was shortened by 1 base and J by 6 bases, with 12 bases between the two germline ends. The CDR3 consists of 15 residues. CDR1 is KGHDR and CDR2 is SFDVKD in the germline V gene. CDR3 sequence: CATSDFGGSSNEQFF. In DNA form, the CDR3 reads TGTGCCACCAGTGATTTTGGAGGGAGTAGCAATGAGCAGTTCTTC.

The V and J genes are TRBV5-1 and TRBJ2-1, with 9 bases lining up with TRBD2. V gave up 2 bases and J gave up 3 bases; unmatched junction bases: 9. Germline V lookup: CDR1 SGHRS, CDR2 YFSETQ. The CDR3 is 17 amino acids. Written as DNA, the CDR3 is TGCGCCAGCAGCTTAGGGGGGGCTAGCGGGAACTACAATGAGCAGTTCTTC. Its protein product is CASSLGGASGNYNEQFF.

V is TRBV9 and J is TRBJ2-1; 9 nucleotides agree with TRBD2. Unmatched junction bases numbered 15, after V lost 4 bases and J lost 10 bases. CDR3 size: 16 residues. CDR1 is SGDLS and CDR2 is YYNGEE in the germline V gene. This CDR3 reads CASSPPGTSRGGEQFF. CDR3 sequence (DNA): TGTGCCAGCAGCCCCCCCGGGACTAGCAGAGGGGGAGAGCAGTTCTTC.

The chain combines TRBV2 with TRBJ2-1; the match to TRBD1 covers 7 bases. Germline CDR1 and CDR2: SNHLY and FYNNEI. The CDR3 length is 12 residues. The J segment lost 8 bases and the V segment lost 7 bases, leaving 5 bases of the junction unmatched. CDR3: CASMSQGDEQFF. The CDR3 DNA sequence: TGTGCCAGCATGTCCCAGGGGGATGAGCAGTTCTTC.

CDR3 nucleotide sequence: TGTGCCAGTAGTATAGGACTAGCGGGAGTAAACATTCAGTACTTC. This encodes CASSIGLAGVNIQYF. The chain is built from TRBV19 and TRBJ2-4; 12 bases match TRBD2. Trimming took 1 base from V and 6 from J; bases not matched to a gene: 1. This CDR3 spans 15 amino acids. The germline V gene encodes CDR1 LNHDA and CDR2 SQIVND (reference sequence).

Points on this clone: The junction departs from germline at one end; a sequencing error may be responsible. This chain joins TRBV7-7 and TRBJ2-1; 8 nucleotides match TRBD2. This CDR3 is built from 18 residues. Germline values: CDR1 SSHAT, CDR2 FNYEAQ (reference sequence). The CDR3 region is CASSPSSSVAGTYNEQFF. The CDR3 DNA is TGTGCTAGCAGCCCTAGTTCATCGGTAGCGGGAACCTACAATGAGCAGTTCTTC.

The V call is TRBV3-1 (or the pseudogene TRBV3-2), the J call TRBJ2-1, with 8 nucleotides matching TRBD2. There are 16 residues in the CDR3. Unmatched junction bases numbered 10, after V lost 1 base and J lost 8 bases. CDR1 and CDR2 from the germline V gene are LGHDT and YNNKEL (reference sequence). The chain's CDR3 is CASSQAEAGVTHEQFF. The CDR3 DNA sequence: TGTGCCAGCAGCCAAGCAGAAGCGGGAGTTACCCATGAGCAGTTCTTC.